This paragraph reports one TCR beta chain. The target antigen is unknown. Naive, central memory, regulatory and stem cell-like memory cells within the CD4+ compartment were sorted using CD45RO/CCR7/CD25/CD127/CD95/CD27. This sample was taken from a study of beta chain features in type 1 diabetes. About the study: Age, gender, cell numbers and subset yield matched between patients and controls. General study findings and limits: In the patient group, naive, central memory and Treg TCRB repertoires seemed more alike than in the healthy donor group.

Every bit of the isolated RNA underwent reverse transcription, so sequencing read expressed TCRB transcripts. Sequenced by immunoSEQ multiplex PCR; TCRdb stores in-frame clones only, minus some. The repertoire holds about 350,000 clones, with roughly 21% as singletons. Germline loops: CDR1 SGHRS, CDR2 YFSETQ. Trimming removed 5 bases at V and 5 bases at J, with 13 bases between. This CDR3 comprises 14 residues. This sequence originates from a woman between 18 and 29 years old in good health. The specimen sequenced was naive CD4+ T cells from blood. This chain links TRBV5-1 with TRBJ2-2, with D tentatively TRBD1 (6 bases). The CDR3 is CASRLQGRTGELFF. The CDR3 DNA sequence: TGCGCCAGCAGACTACAGGGTCGGACCGGGGAGCTGTTTTTT.